Detailed here is one T cell receptor (beta chain). No antigen is known for it. The sample belongs to a study of shared clonotypes between healthy human individuals. Findings and caveats of the study: Estimated richness values were generally larger in naive subsets than in memory subsets. Shared across several donors were roughly 5% of the naive CD4 clonotypes.

Donors were Caucasian adults residing in Nashville, Tennessee, USA. Every subset's genomic DNA went evenly onto several immunoSEQ plates. Profiling relied on immunoSEQ multiplex PCR, and the TCRdb table lists in-frame clones only, not all of them. The sample holds about 1.5 million clones, roughly 96% seen once. The germline CDR1 and CDR2 sequences are SGHNT and YENEEA. The length of the CDR3 is 18 residues. V was pared by 5 bases and J by 2 bases, with 23 bases between. This rearrangement joins TRBV11-3 to TRBJ2-3; D call uncertain. Source material: naive CD4+ T cells sorted from blood. Subset of the sample: CD45RA+ positively selected. This clonotype was obtained from a man aged 30 to 45 in good health. CDR3 region: CASSPGFTSSSLTDTQYF. DNA of the CDR3: TGTGCCAGCAGCCCCGGTTTTACGTCATCTAGTCTCACAGATACGCAGTATTTT. The whole variable domain, filled in from reference TRBV11-3 and TRBJ2-3, reads EAGVVQSPRYKIIEKKQPVAFWCNPISGHNTLYWYLQNLGQGPELLIRYENEEAVDDSQLPKDRFSAERLKGVDSTLKIQPAELGDSAVYLCASSPGFTSSSLTDTQYFGPGTRLTVL.